These 10 T cell receptor beta chains came from one sample sequenced in a study of human T cells and chemical hapten exposure. MiXCR, run by TCRdb on the RACE reads, gives a single entry per CDR3 protein. The table shows roughly 100,000 distinct CDR3 sequences, with less than 40% occurring only once. Time point specified: patch test 3, about 24 weeks after DPC sensitization. Treatment reported: therapeutic diphenylcyclopropenone sensitization with weekly scalp DPC. Material: whole blood, obtained in connection with sensitization to the hapten diphenylcyclopropenone (DPC). The receptor set was obtained from a man in his forties with alopecia areata. Some clones in this sample may be carry-over from other donors' samples.

This clonotype turned up a few times. V is TRBV29-1 and J is TRBJ1-2; 10 nucleotides line up with TRBD1. V gave up 8 bases and J gave up 3 bases; unmatched junction bases: 6. The CDR3 runs to 13 residues. Germline loops: CDR1 SQVTM, CDR2 ANQGSEA. Written as DNA, the CDR3 is TGCAGCTTCCTGACAGGGGGCGACTATGGCTACACCTTC. Protein sequence: CSFLTGGDYGYTF. Drawing the rest from reference TRBV29-1 and TRBJ1-2, the complete variable domain is SAVISQKPSRDICQRGTSLTIQCQVDSQVTMMFWYRQQPGQSLTLIATANQGSEATYESGFVIDKFPISRPNLTFSTLTVSNMSPEDSSIYLCSFLTGGDYGYTFGSGTRLTVV.

This clonotype was found a few times. V is TRBV18 and J is TRBJ1-3; D may be TRBD1 (6 bases). The germline V gene encodes CDR1 KGHSH and CDR2 LQKENI. CDR3 length equals 17 residues. Trimming stripped 2 bases from V and 0 bases from J, with 14 bases between. The CDR3, as DNA: TGTGCCAGCTCACCAAATCTACAGGGTGGCTCTGGAAACACCATATATTTT. Protein product: CASSPNLQGGSGNTIYF.

The chain recombines TRBV30 with TRBJ1-2, with D unclear. Germline lookup yields CDR1 GTSNPN and CDR2 SVGIG (reference sequence). V gave up 0 bases and J gave up 9 bases, with 8 bases separating them. The length of the CDR3 is 11 residues. CDR3: CAWSVRGSYTF. CDR3 bases: TGTGCCTGGAGTGTACGTGGCAGCTACACCTTC.

This chain connects TRBV12-3 or TRBV12-4 to TRBJ1-1, with TRBD1 matching 8 bases. The CDR3 contains 15 residues. V trimming: 1 base; J trimming: 4 bases; junction bases outside the gene matches: 5. The CDR3, as DNA: TGTGCCAGCAGTTTAGGGACAGGGATGAGCACTGAAGCTTTCTTT. Amino acids: CASSLGTGMSTEAFF.

J is TRBJ2-3 and V is TRBV2, with TRBD2 matching over 9 bases. The J segment lost 3 bases and the V segment lost 7 bases, leaving 8 bases of the junction unmatched. Germline CDR1 reads SNHLY; CDR2 reads FYNNEI. CDR3 size: 15 residues. CDR3 protein: CASISGRMWTDTQYF. For the CDR3, the DNA is TGTGCCAGCATCAGCGGGAGGATGTGGACAGATACGCAGTATTTT.

The rearrangement joins TRBV9 to TRBJ2-4; D possibly corresponds to TRBD1 (5 bases). Germline V gene data show CDR1 as SGDLS and CDR2 as YYNGEE. This CDR3 has 12 residues. The V gene lost 9 bases and the J gene lost 8 bases, with 15 bases spanning the gap. CDR3 nucleotides: TGTGCCACCCCAGTGATAGGGGACATTCAGTACTTC. It translates to CATPVIGDIQYF.

CDR3 sequence (DNA): TGTGCCAGCACCCGAGACAGAAGGAACACTGAAGCTTTCTTT. Amino acid sequence: CASTRDRRNTEAFF. V usage is TRBV6-6 and J usage is TRBJ1-1; weak D call: TRBD1 (5 bases). This CDR3 region has 14 residues. Germline V gives CDR1 MNHNY, CDR2 SVGAGI (reference sequence). Trimming stripped 7 bases from V and 1 base from J, with 13 bases between.

Points on this clonotype: It is likely a read error, because the conserved phenylalanine at the end of the CDR3 is missing. The V gene is TRBV7-8, the J gene TRBJ1-5; no firm D call. Trimming shortened V by 3 bases and J by 3 bases, and 12 bases separated the two germline ends. There are 15 residues in the CDR3. Germline V lookup: CDR1 SGHVS, CDR2 FQNEAQ. CDR3 amino acids: CASSLEGTLNQPQHI. In nucleotides, the CDR3 is TGTGCCAGCAGCTTGGAGGGTACCCTCAATCAGCCCCAGCATATT.

This clonotype was found once. The rearrangement joins TRBV12-3 or TRBV12-4 to TRBJ1-1, with 7 bases that match TRBD1. V shed 3 bases, J shed 4 bases, and the junction held 5 bases outside the gene matches. The CDR3 runs 14 residues. CDR3 amino acids: CASSLQGGSTEAFF. The CDR3 DNA is TGTGCCAGCAGTTTGCAGGGGGGAAGCACTGAAGCTTTCTTT.

There are a few counts of this clonotype. V gene TRBV7-6 combines with J gene TRBJ2-7; 11 nucleotides agree with TRBD2. Germline lookup yields CDR1 SGHVS and CDR2 FNYEAQ. V trimming: 3 bases; J trimming: 2 bases; junction bases outside the gene matches: 6. CDR3 length: 16 amino acids. This CDR3 reads CASSLLAGGVPYEQYV. CDR3 nucleotide sequence: TGTGCCAGCAGCTTGTTAGCGGGAGGGGTGCCCTACGAGCAGTACGTC.